These 12 T cell receptor beta chains originate from one sample sequenced in a study of blood T cell repertoires in COVID-19. Clones were read by immunoSEQ multiplex PCR, and TCRdb kept only the in-frame ones, dropping some. This table has 90,000 to 130,000 clones, roughly 88% appearing once. What was sequenced was peripheral blood. The receptors stem from a woman in her seventies with acute or convalescent COVID-19.

The chain is built from TRBV2 and TRBJ1-3; TRBD1 might be the D (6 bases). The CDR3 is 19 residues long. Germline CDR1 reads SNHLY; CDR2 reads FYNNEI. V lost 2 bases, J lost 0 bases, and 20 bases lay in between. DNA for the CDR3: TGTGCCAGCAGTGAATCCCAGGGGAGAGGTATCAACTCTGGAAACACCATATATTTT. Translating gives CASSESQGRGINSGNTIYF.

DNA for the CDR3: TGTGCCAGCAGCCAGACAGGGACCGGAAACACCATATATTTT. Protein sequence: CASSQTGTGNTIYF. The chain links TRBV7-3 to TRBJ1-3, with 7 nucleotides matching TRBD1. V dropped 5 bases and J dropped 4; count of bases not matched to a gene: 5. Germline V gene data show CDR1 as SGHTA and CDR2 as FQGTGA. The CDR3 has 14 residues.

The gene calls are TRBV6-5 and TRBJ2-7; 7 bases fit TRBD2. After removal of 7 bases from V and 4 bases from J, the junction contained 10 bases not matched to a gene. Germline V gene lookup returns CDR1 MNHEY and CDR2 SVGAGI. The CDR3 spans 14 residues. CDR3 DNA sequence: TGTGCCAGCACCAAGGCGGGAGCGGAGTACGAGCAGTACTTC. Protein product: CASTKAGAEYEQYF.

The chain couples TRBV5-4 to TRBJ2-7, with D tentatively TRBD2 (6 bases). The V end was cut by 4 bases, the J end by 4 bases, with 21 bases between. The CDR3 covers 16 residues. Germline CDR1 reads SGHNT; CDR2 reads YYREEE (reference sequence). CDR3 in amino acids: CASSMGAGRLSYEQYF. The CDR3 nucleotides read TGTGCCAGCAGCATGGGAGCGGGTCGGCTTTCGTACGAGCAGTACTTC.

Only one count was recorded for this clone. CDR3 residues: CAVGTNNSPLHF. The CDR3 nucleotides read TGTGCCGTTGGGACAAATAATTCACCCCTCCACTTT. The chain couples TRBV10-3 to TRBJ1-6; tentatively, D is TRBD1 (6 bases). CDR3 size: 12 residues. The germline V gene encodes CDR1 ENHRY and CDR2 SYGVKD. V lost 11 bases to trimming and J lost 5 bases, with 10 bases between them.

The chain combines TRBV19 with TRBJ2-5; possibly TRBD2 for D (8 bases). The CDR3 runs 13 residues. Germline CDR1 and CDR2: LNHDA and SQIVND (reference sequence). V was trimmed by 8 bases and J by 4 bases, leaving 14 bases between them. In DNA form, the CDR3 reads TGTGCCAGTCGGGAGGGGGCGTTAGAGACCCAGTACTTC. Its protein product is CASREGALETQYF.

The chain links TRBV7-8 to TRBJ2-2; unclear D gene. Germline loops: CDR1 SGHVS, CDR2 FQNEAQ. V was clipped by 2 bases and J by 8 bases, with 12 bases between them. This CDR3 is 14 amino acids long. The CDR3 is CASSLNTYGGELFF. The DNA for the CDR3 is TGTGCCAGCAGCTTAAACACTTACGGGGGGGAGCTGTTTTTT.

The chain employs TRBV7-9 and TRBJ2-5; 14 bases line up with TRBD2. From germline, CDR1 is SEHNR and CDR2 FQNEAQ (reference sequence). Trimming removed 5 bases from V and 5 bases from J; junction bases left unmatched: 16. The CDR3 contains 19 residues. Here the CDR3 DNA reads TGTGCCAGCAGCCATACCGGGACTAGCGGGAGAGGGTCCCGGGAGACCCAGTACTTC. This gives the protein CASSHTGTSGRGSRETQYF.

This chain links TRBV19 with TRBJ2-5, with TRBD2 identical over 8 bases. Trimming took 5 bases from V and 2 from J; bases not matched to a gene: 7. The CDR3 is made up of 15 amino acids. CDR1 is LNHDA, CDR2 SQIVND, per germline (reference sequence). The CDR3 is CASSPPGTRQETQYF. In nucleotides, the CDR3 is TGTGCCAGTAGTCCCCCCGGGACTAGACAAGAGACCCAGTACTTC.

The chain carries TRBV2 and TRBJ2-6; D is possibly TRBD1 (6 bases). The CDR3 contains 13 residues. V shed 7 bases and J shed 4 bases, with 8 bases lying between them. CDR1 is SNHLY, CDR2 FYNNEI, per germline. The CDR3 DNA is TGTGCCAGCACCGGACAGGGGGCCAACGTCCTGACTTTC. Translating it yields CASTGQGANVLTF.

This clone has a single count. The V gene is TRBV7-8, the J gene TRBJ1-3; 7 bases agree with TRBD1. The CDR3 sequence is 16 residues long. CDR1 and CDR2 (germline): SGHVS, FQNEAQ. V was clipped by 1 base and J by 4 bases; unmatched bases: 7. The CDR3 DNA reads as TGTGCCAGCAGCTTAGATGCACAGGGGACGGGAAACACCATATATTTT. Its translation: CASSLDAQGTGNTIYF.

This chain links TRBV14 with TRBJ2-7; D is unclear. The CDR3 is 13 residues long. V shed 3 bases and J shed 3 bases, with 9 bases lying between them. In germline, CDR1 is SGHDN, CDR2 FVKESK. CDR3 amino acids: CASSQAVIYEQYF. The CDR3 DNA reads TGTGCCAGCAGCCAGGCGGTGATCTACGAGCAGTACTTC.